Listed below are T cell receptor beta chains from one sample, sequenced in a study of T cell repertoires in cytomegalovirus infection. Antigens for these TCRs are unknown. MiXCR, run by TCRdb on the reads, gives a single entry per CDR3 protein. Of 380,000 or so distinct CDR3 sequences listed, about 34% are singletons. This material consisted of cultured PBMCs, taken from culture after CMV antigen stimulation. These receptors were obtained from a human donor in good health (CMV status not recorded). Some clones in this sample may be carry-over from other donors' samples. The CDR3 runs from the conserved cysteine through the conserved F or W. The D gene is left open where the match is weak. A row's size may be missing; if present it is once, few, many or a size class.

v_gene,abundance,d_gene,j_gene,CDR3aa,CDR3nt
TRBV7-2,few,-,TRBJ2-7,CASSLSRGIGNYEQYF,TGTGCCAGCAGCCTTAGTAGGGGTATCGGGAATTACGAGCAGTACTTC
TRBV7-2,-,-,TRBJ2-4,CASSLDSGIQYF,TGTGCCAGCAGCTTAGACAGCGGCATTCAGTACTTC
TRBV4-3,few,-,TRBJ2-4,CASSQDVGLSKNIQYF,TGCGCCAGCAGCCAAGATGTTGGGCTAAGCAAAAACATTCAGTACTTC
TRBV12-3/TRBV12-4,-,TRBD2,TRBJ2-3,CASRPSGVRRDTQYF,TGTGCCAGCAGGCCGAGCGGGGTCAGGCGAGATACGCAGTATTTT
TRBV10-3,-,TRBD1,TRBJ1-1,CAISFGTGDMNTEAFF,TGTGCCATCAGTTTCGGGACAGGGGACATGAACACTGAAGCTTTCTTT
TRBV6-1,-,TRBD1,TRBJ1-1,CASSEGQVNTEAFF,TGTGCCAGCAGTGAGGGACAGGTCAACACTGAAGCTTTCTTT
TRBV20-1,-,TRBD2,TRBJ2-1,CSARDASREGYNEQFF,TGCAGTGCTAGAGATGCTTCGAGGGAGGGCTACAATGAGCAGTTCTTC
TRBV7-2,many,TRBD1,TRBJ1-4,CASSRGQRNEKLFF,TGTGCCAGCAGCAGGGGACAGAGGAATGAAAAACTGTTTTTT
TRBV4-3,-,TRBD1,TRBJ2-7,CASSQQDRGPYEQYF,TGCGCCAGCAGCCAACAGGACAGGGGGCCCTACGAGCAGTACTTC
TRBV12-3/TRBV12-4,many,TRBD1,TRBJ1-1,CASSGQVTTNTEAFF,TGTGCCAGCAGCGGACAGGTTACTACGAACACTGAAGCTTTCTTT
TRBV7-2,many,TRBD2,TRBJ2-1,CASSPLAAGGRGEQFF,TGTGCCAGCAGCCCCCTAGCAGCGGGAGGGCGGGGTGAGCAGTTCTTC
TRBV28,few,TRBD2,TRBJ2-1,CASITSGHRTNEQFF,TGTGCCAGCATTACTAGCGGGCACCGGACCAATGAGCAGTTCTTC
TRBV7-6,many,-,TRBJ2-3,CASSFSARGTDTQYF,TGTGCCAGCAGCTTCAGCGCTCGGGGGACAGATACGCAGTATTTT
TRBV7-2,few,TRBD2,TRBJ2-1,CASSSAGGFSYEQFF,TGTGCCAGCAGCTCGGCGGGAGGCTTCTCGTATGAGCAGTTCTTC
TRBV20-1,-,-,TRBJ1-3,CSAEQGSGNTIYF,TGCAGTGCCGAACAGGGATCTGGAAACACCATATATTTT
TRBV6-5,-,TRBD2,TRBJ2-1,CASSYGWTSSGSYNEQFF,TGTGCCAGCAGTTACGGTTGGACTAGTTCGGGATCCTACAATGAGCAGTTCTTC
TRBV20-1,once,TRBD2,TRBJ2-7,CSARSERGVYEQYF,TGCAGTGCTAGATCGGAGCGGGGGGTCTACGAGCAGTACTTC
TRBV4-1,-,-,TRBJ2-5,CASPDRETQYF,TGCGCCAGCCCCGATAGAGAGACCCAGTACTTC
TRBV6-2/TRBV6-3,few,-,TRBJ2-2,CASSTGWGTGELFF,TGTGCCAGCAGTACCGGATGGGGCACCGGGGAGCTGTTTTTT
TRBV9,-,TRBD1,TRBJ2-7,CASSVAGTGWDEQYF,TGTGCCAGCAGCGTAGCTGGGACAGGGTGGGACGAGCAGTACTTC
TRBV7-3,-,-,TRBJ2-7,CASSLEGGHSYEQYF,TGTGCCAGCAGCTTAGAAGGGGGGCACTCCTACGAGCAGTACTTC
TRBV6-2/TRBV6-3,-,TRBD2,TRBJ2-1,CASILAAAYNEQFF,TGTGCCAGCATCCTAGCGGCGGCCTACAATGAGCAGTTCTTC
TRBV7-2,many,-,TRBJ2-3,CASSPRPQRVTSTDTQYF,TGTGCCAGCAGCCCGAGACCCCAGCGGGTAACTAGCACAGATACGCAGTATTTT
TRBV6-2/TRBV6-3,few,TRBD2,TRBJ2-1,CASSYYSGSDNEQFF,TGTGCCAGCAGTTACTATAGCGGGAGCGACAATGAGCAGTTCTTC
TRBV15,few,-,TRBJ2-5,CATRSGETQYF,TGTGCCACACGATCGGGGGAGACCCAGTACTTC
TRBV20-1,-,TRBD1,TRBJ1-5,CSVLDRGQQPQHF,TGCAGTGTCCTGGACAGGGGGCAACAGCCCCAGCATTTT
TRBV7-2,-,TRBD2,TRBJ2-1,CASSFPTSGSDEQFF,TGTGCCAGCAGCTTTCCCACTAGCGGGAGTGATGAGCAGTTCTTC
TRBV6-5,few,-,TRBJ1-1,CASRIVWLNTEAFF,TGTGCCAGCAGGATAGTTTGGCTGAACACTGAAGCTTTCTTT
TRBV7-2,many,-,TRBJ2-5,CASSHSVEETQYF,TGTGCCAGCAGCCACTCCGTGGAAGAGACCCAGTACTTC
TRBV7-2,many,TRBD1,TRBJ2-7,CASRSDRGTNEQYF,TGTGCCAGCAGATCCGACAGGGGAACGAACGAGCAGTACTTC
TRBV2,once,TRBD2,TRBJ2-3,CASSVREVSDTQYF,TGTGCCAGCAGTGTGCGGGAGGTCTCAGATACGCAGTATTTT
TRBV7-2,-,-,TRBJ2-2,CARSSGPGTGELFF,TGTGCCCGCAGCTCGGGACCGGGAACCGGGGAGCTGTTTTTT
TRBV27,-,-,TRBJ1-1,CASSPQVTMNTEAFF,TGTGCCAGCAGTCCACAGGTGACAATGAACACTGAAGCTTTCTTT
TRBV7-2,many,-,TRBJ1-5,CASSLGQSNQPQHF,TGTGCCAGCAGCTTAGGGCAGAGCAATCAGCCCCAGCATTTT
TRBV7-2,few,-,TRBJ2-5,CASSLDTWEETQYF,TGTGCCAGCAGCTTAGATACTTGGGAAGAGACCCAGTACTTC
TRBV7-2,-,TRBD2,TRBJ2-3,CASSGTGTSATDTQYF,TGTGCCAGCAGCGGGACCGGGACTAGCGCCACAGATACGCAGTATTTT
TRBV11-2,-,-,TRBJ2-3,CASSLETGLSTDTQYF,TGTGCCAGCAGCCTAGAGACAGGACTTAGCACAGATACGCAGTATTTT